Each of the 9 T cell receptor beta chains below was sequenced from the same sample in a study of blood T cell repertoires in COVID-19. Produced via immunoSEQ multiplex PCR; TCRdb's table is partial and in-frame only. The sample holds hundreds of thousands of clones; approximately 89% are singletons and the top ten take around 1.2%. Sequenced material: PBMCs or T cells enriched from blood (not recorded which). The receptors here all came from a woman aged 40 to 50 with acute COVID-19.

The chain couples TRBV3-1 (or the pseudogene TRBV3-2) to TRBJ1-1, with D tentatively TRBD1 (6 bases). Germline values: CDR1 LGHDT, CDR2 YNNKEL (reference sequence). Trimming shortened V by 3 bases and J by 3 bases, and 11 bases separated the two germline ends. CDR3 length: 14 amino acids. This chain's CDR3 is CASSQNRDYTEAFF. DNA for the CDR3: TGTGCCAGCAGCCAGAACAGGGATTACACTGAAGCTTTCTTT.

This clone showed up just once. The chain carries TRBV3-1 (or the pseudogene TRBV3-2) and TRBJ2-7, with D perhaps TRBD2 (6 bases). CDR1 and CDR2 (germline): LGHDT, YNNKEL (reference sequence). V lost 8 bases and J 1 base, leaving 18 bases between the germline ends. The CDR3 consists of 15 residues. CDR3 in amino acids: CASSWTGTGSYEQYF. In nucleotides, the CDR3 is TGTGCCAGCTCGTGGACCGGGACTGGATCCTACGAGCAGTACTTC.

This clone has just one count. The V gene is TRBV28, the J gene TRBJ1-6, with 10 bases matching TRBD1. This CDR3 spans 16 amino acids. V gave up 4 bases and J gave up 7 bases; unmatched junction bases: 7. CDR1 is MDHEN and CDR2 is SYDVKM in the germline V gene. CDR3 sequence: CASSSDRGFGNSPLHF. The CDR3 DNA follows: TGTGCCAGCAGTTCGGACAGGGGGTTCGGAAATTCACCCCTCCACTTT.

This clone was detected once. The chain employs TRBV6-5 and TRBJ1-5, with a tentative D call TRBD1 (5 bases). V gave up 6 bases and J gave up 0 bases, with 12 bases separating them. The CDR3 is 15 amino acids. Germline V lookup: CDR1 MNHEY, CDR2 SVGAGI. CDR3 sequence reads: CASSRRQYSNQPQHF. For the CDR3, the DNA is TGTGCCAGCAGCCGAAGACAGTATAGCAATCAGCCCCAGCATTTT.

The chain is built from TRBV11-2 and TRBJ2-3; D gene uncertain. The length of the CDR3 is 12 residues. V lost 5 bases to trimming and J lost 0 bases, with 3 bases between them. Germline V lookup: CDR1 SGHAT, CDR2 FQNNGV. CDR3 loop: CASSPSTDTQYF. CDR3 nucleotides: TGTGCCAGCAGCCCTAGCACAGATACGCAGTATTTT. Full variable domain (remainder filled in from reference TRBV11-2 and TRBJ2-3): EAGVAQSPRYKIIEKRQSVAFWCNPISGHATLYWYQQILGQGPKLLIQFQNNGVVDDSQLPKDRFSAERLKGVDSTLKIQPAKLEDSAVYLCASSPSTDTQYFGPGTRLTVL.

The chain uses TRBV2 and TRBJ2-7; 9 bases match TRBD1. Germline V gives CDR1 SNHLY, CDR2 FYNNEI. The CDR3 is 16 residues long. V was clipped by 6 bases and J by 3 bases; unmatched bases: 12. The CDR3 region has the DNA TGTGCCAGCAGAGGAAGAGGACAGGGGCTTATCTACGAGCAGTACGTC. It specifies CASRGRGQGLIYEQYV.

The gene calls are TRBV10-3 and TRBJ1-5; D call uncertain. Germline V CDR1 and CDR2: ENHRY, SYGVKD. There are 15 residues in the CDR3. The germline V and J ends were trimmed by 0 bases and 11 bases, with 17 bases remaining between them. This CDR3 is CAISESKQFSGTQHF. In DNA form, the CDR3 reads TGTGCCATCAGTGAGTCGAAACAATTCTCGGGGACCCAGCATTTT.

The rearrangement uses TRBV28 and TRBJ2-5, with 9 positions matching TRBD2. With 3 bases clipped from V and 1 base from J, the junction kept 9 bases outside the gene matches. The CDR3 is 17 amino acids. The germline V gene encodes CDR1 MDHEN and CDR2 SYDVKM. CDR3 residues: CASSFSPLAGAQETQYF. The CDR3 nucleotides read TGTGCCAGCAGTTTCTCTCCCTTAGCGGGGGCCCAAGAGACCCAGTACTTC.

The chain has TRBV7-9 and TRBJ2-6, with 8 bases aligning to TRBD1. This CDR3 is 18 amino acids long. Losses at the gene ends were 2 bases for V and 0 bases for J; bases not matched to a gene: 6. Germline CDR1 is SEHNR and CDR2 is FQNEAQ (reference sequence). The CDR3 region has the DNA TGTGCCAGCAGCTTAAAGACAGGGGTGATCTCTGGGGCCAACGTCCTGACTTTC. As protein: CASSLKTGVISGANVLTF.